These 8 T cell receptor beta chains were all obtained from the same sample, sequenced in a study of technical replicates of blood from several donors. Repertoires were generated with immunoSEQ multiplex PCR, while TCRdb's copy carries only in-frame clones and drops some. The table has roughly 76,000 clones, 80% to 95% seen once. The sample taken for sequencing was T cells isolated from PBMCs. All receptors come from a human donor in good health. Some clones in this sample may be carry-over from other donors' samples.

Details on this clone: The junction does not match germline at one end; this may be a read error. The chain combines TRBV6-5 with TRBJ2-1; D is perhaps TRBD1 (5 bases). Germline CDR1 is MNHEY and CDR2 is SVGAGI. This CDR3 has 14 residues. The chain's CDR3 is CASRDKAAYNERFF. In nucleotides, the CDR3 is TGTGCCAGCAGGGACAAGGCGGCCTACAATGAGCGGTTCTTC.

The chain couples TRBV9 to TRBJ2-1; TRBD2 matches 9 bases. CDR3 length: 15 residues. The germline V gene has CDR1 SGDLS and CDR2 YYNGEE. V shed 0 bases, J shed 4 bases, and the junction held 2 bases outside the gene matches. The CDR3 DNA is TGTGCCAGCAGCGTAGGACTAGCGGAATACAATGAGCAGTTCTTC. Translating it yields CASSVGLAEYNEQFF.

The chain is built from TRBV6-1 and TRBJ2-1; 9 nucleotides match TRBD1. The CDR3 is 19 amino acids. Germline CDR1 and CDR2: MNHNS and SASEGT. V trimming: 4 bases; J trimming: 1 base; junction bases outside the gene matches: 14. CDR3 nucleotide sequence: TGTGCCAGCAGTGGCCATGGGACAGGGTTATTCTCTTCCTACAATGAGCAGTTCTTC. Protein: CASSGHGTGLFSSYNEQFF.

The rearrangement links TRBV2 to TRBJ1-5; possibly TRBD1 for D (5 bases). The germline CDR1 and CDR2 sequences are SNHLY and FYNNEI. The ends were cut back, 5 bases at V and 3 bases at J, with 11 bases in the middle. This CDR3 spans 14 amino acids. The CDR3 sequence: CASSIWGDNQPQHF. CDR3 sequence (DNA): TGTGCCAGCAGTATCTGGGGCGACAATCAGCCCCAGCATTTT.

This clone appeared a single time. The chain has TRBV14 and TRBJ2-2; 12 nucleotides line up with TRBD2. The V and J ends lost 5 bases and 6 bases, in that order; junction bases with no gene match: 4. The CDR3 runs 15 residues. Per the germline V gene, CDR1 is SGHDN and CDR2 is FVKESK. CDR3 sequence: CASSKLAGGAGELFF. The DNA for the CDR3 is TGTGCCAGCAGCAAACTAGCGGGAGGAGCCGGGGAGCTGTTTTTT.

The genes are TRBV7-9 and TRBJ1-4, with D unresolved. This CDR3 spans 15 amino acids. V lost 0 bases and J lost 6, with 11 bases in between. Germline V gene data show CDR1 as SEHNR and CDR2 as FQNEAQ (reference sequence). CDR3 nucleotide sequence: TGTGCCAGCAGCTTAGCCGGGAGGGCGGATGAAAAACTGTTTTTT. Protein product: CASSLAGRADEKLFF. Filled out from reference TRBV7-9 and TRBJ1-4, the complete variable domain reads DTGVSQNPRHKITKRGQNVTFRCDPISEHNRLYWYRQTLGQGPEFLTYFQNEAQLEKSRLLSDRFSAERPKGSFSTLEIQRTEQGDSAMYLCASSLAGRADEKLFFGSGTQLSVL.

The CDR3 bases are TGTGCCATCGGCGGGGGCTACAATGAGCAGTTCTTC. Amino acid sequence: CAIGGGYNEQFF. J is TRBJ2-1 and V is TRBV10-3; 7 bases are a match to TRBD2. Germline lookup yields CDR1 ENHRY and CDR2 SYGVKD. The J segment lost 3 bases and the V segment lost 8 bases, leaving 1 base of the junction unmatched. CDR3 size: 12 residues.

This clone was found once. V is TRBV18 and J is TRBJ2-3, with 13 nucleotides matching TRBD2. V gave up 3 bases and J gave up 4 bases; unmatched junction bases: 4. CDR1 is KGHSH and CDR2 is LQKENI in the germline V gene. The CDR3 sequence is 16 residues long. CDR3 sequence reads: CASSPSGTSGADTQYF. The CDR3 DNA reads TGTGCCAGCTCACCTTCGGGGACTAGCGGGGCAGATACGCAGTATTTT.